This T cell receptor (beta chain) was retrieved from a study of B cell selection in AIRE deficiency. Clones were sequenced by immunoSEQ multiplex PCR, and TCRdb holds only the in-frame ones, with some missing. The repertoire holds fewer than 25,000 clones, roughly 95% seen once, with around 0.17% in the top ten. Notes on this clone: Its antigen is not identified.

General study findings and limits: TCRbeta-only data showed 30% to 45% of shared healthy Treg sequences in healthy Tconv.

Sorting defined conventional CD4 T cells as CD4+CD127+. The CDR3 is 11 residues long. Germline CDR1 reads MNHNY; CDR2 reads SVGAGI (reference sequence). Trimming left V 6 bases short and J 5 bases short, with 7 bases between. Sequencing was performed on CD4+CD127+ conventional T cells sorted from PBMCs. This chain uses TRBV6-6 with TRBJ2-5; the D is unclear. The TCR comes from a human donor in good health. CDR3 bases: TGTGCCAGCAGCCCCGGCGAGACCCAGTACTTC. Its translation is CASSPGETQYF.